The rows below give T cell receptor beta chains drawn from one sample of a study of Graves' ophthalmopathy and Graves' hyperthyroidism. TCRdb analysed the multiplex PCR reads with MiXCR anew, one entry per CDR3 protein. The sample has a few hundred thousand distinct CDR3 sequences; roughly a sixth are singletons. Sequenced input: peripheral blood. The receptors derive from an adult woman with stable Graves' hyperthyroidism. CDR3s include the opening cysteine and the closing phenylalanine or tryptophan.

TRBJ1-1,TRBV7-2,14,CASSLSGQGAEAFF
TRBJ2-5,TRBV12-3/TRBV12-4,13,CASRLTQTVFQYF
TRBJ2-7,TRBV29-1,14,CSVVAGLHSYEQYF
TRBJ2-5,TRBV5-1,15,CASSYNPGQQETQYF
TRBJ1-1,TRBV2,14,CASSRQGTDTEAFF
TRBJ1-1,TRBV6-1,14,CASSRQGGNTEAFF
TRBJ1-3,TRBV29-1,13,CSGRTDSGNTIYF
TRBJ1-5,TRBV28,17,CASSFGHLIEGAQPQHF
TRBJ2-5,TRBV20-1,16,CSATGRGLARVETQYF
TRBJ2-7,TRBV12-5,12,CASGFSRDEQYF
TRBJ2-7,TRBV7-9,15,CASSLQGRLGYEQYF
TRBJ2-5,TRBV7-8,15,CASSGLDRPKETQYF
TRBJ1-2,TRBV24-1,15,CATSDSSRPNYGYTF
TRBJ1-1,TRBV7-2,18,CASSLIRAWTPMNTEAFF
TRBJ2-2,TRBV6-2/TRBV6-3,16,CASSGLLTANTGELFF
TRBJ2-2,TRBV5-5,14,CASSLQPEGGELFF
TRBJ1-5,TRBV6-2/TRBV6-3,15,CASSGQGANHQPQHF
TRBJ1-2,TRBV6-5,16,CASSYSEAGRRDGYTF
TRBJ2-7,TRBV24-1,16,CATSDPALAGGNEQYF
TRBJ1-1,TRBV20-1,17,CSARDGGGGAGNTEAFF
TRBJ2-7,TRBV15,15,CATSPSRDRVKGQYF
TRBJ2-4,TRBV28,17,CASRTSGRGLAKNIQYF
TRBJ1-1,TRBV3-1,12,CASRLQGAEAFF
TRBJ1-5,TRBV20-1,14,CSARDVGVGQPQHF
TRBJ1-1,TRBV11-2,17,CAICTSRGLTLNSVAFF
TRBJ2-7,TRBV15,13,CATSRTVLSEQYF
TRBJ1-2,TRBV6-5,11,CASRWDRGYTF
TRBJ1-2,TRBV14,15,CASSSRDRANYGYTF
TRBJ2-5,TRBV19,15,CASSRDRANGETQYF
TRBJ2-5,TRBV6-1,13,CASSPLLGQEQYF
TRBJ2-7,TRBV4-1,14,CASSQVDGAYEQYF
TRBJ2-7,TRBV6-2/TRBV6-3,13,CASSYTRDYEQYF
TRBJ1-1,TRBV27,13,CASTTGGGTEAFF
TRBJ2-4,TRBV11-1,19,CASSSLAGEGVRIKNIQYF
TRBJ2-1,TRBV6-1,18,CASSEGGSDLSSYNEKFF
TRBJ1-1,TRBV3-1,13,CASSQDHQTEAFF
TRBJ2-5,TRBV2,14,CASRDHPDQETQYF
TRBJ1-2,TRBV3-1,14,CASSLTGGSHGYTF
TRBJ2-5,TRBV11-2,15,CASSVSAGTSETQYF
TRBJ1-1,TRBV27,15,CASSSTITMNTEAFF
TRBJ2-7,TRBV12-3/TRBV12-4,16,CASSLAQASGSHEQYF
TRBJ2-3,TRBV4-2,15,CASGTSGRAADTQYF